This TCR beta chain was sequenced in a study of metastatic and nonmetastatic thyroid tumors (dated by TCRdb to the early 2020s). For context, the study as a whole: Repertoires from peripheral blood and from tumor or nodule tissue samples of malignant and benign thyroid patients were compared.

The library was built by means of PCR. Sequencer: Illumina HiSeq 4000. The TCR beta-chain CDR3 region of each patient was profiled by high-throughput sequencing. The original methods were these. The researchers built a classifier to tell apart papillary thyroid cancer patients with distant metastasis, based on CDR3 differences among clinicopathological groups. To measure repertoire diversity the researchers used the Shannon index, while the Morisita-Horn index served to gauge how similar the tumor and blood repertoires were. TCRdb reprocessed the public reads (quality trimming at Q25 with fastp, clone calling with MiXCR) and kept in-frame beta chains. These V and J calls derive from TCRdb rather than the authors' analysis. The sample contains around 13,000 clones, roughly a third of them found a single time. Over 10% of the sample is in the top ten clones. Before undergoing thyroid surgery, none of the patients had been given any kind of treatment. Using T-cell receptor beta sequencing, the researchers looked back retrospectively at clinical samples from patients, gathered between about 2012 and 2019.

Points the paper makes about the study in general: In both blood and tumor samples, malignant tumors were reported to have significantly higher TCR beta diversity than benign nodules.

This clone appeared a few times. Its antigen is still unknown. Nothing much larger sits one base from this clone, and base qualities are not available. At the junction V is shortened by 3 bases and J by 0 bases; bases outside the gene matches: 2. The CDR3 spans 15 residues, from the cysteine through the phenylalanine. Left in the record is the CDR3 DNA by itself, 45 bases read in frame from the first base. In the germline V gene, CDR1 corresponds to ENHRY and CDR2 to SYGVKD. The TCR was taken from a male donor with papillary thyroid cancer or a benign thyroid nodule (not recorded which). Some clones in this sample may be carry-over from other donors' samples. Sequencing was done on a sample of tumor tissue. In this chain, TRBV10-3 is recombined with TRBJ2-7, with 10 central nucleotides matching TRBD2. The CDR3 protein is CAISELAGPSYEQYF. DNA sequence: TGTGCCATCAGTGAACTAGCGGGACCCTCCTACGAGCAGTACTTC.